Given below is one TCR beta chain in context. Its target is unknown. Aged roughly 6 to 100, donors were systemically healthy Caucasians from Russia. Total RNA was isolated from each sample in quantities of at least 6 micrograms. The data belong to a study of blood T cells in healthy people across ages. Notes on the study in general: Relative to aged donors, long-lived donors carried more naive CD4+ cells and displayed higher diversity.

With a J-beta primer mix and a sample-barcoded 5' primer, a second PCR ran about 6 to 11 cycles. TCRdb reprocessed the 5' RACE reads with MiXCR, giving one entry per CDR3 protein. The sample includes some 1.5 million distinct CDR3 sequences, under 30% of them seen just once. Germline V gives CDR1 ENHRY, CDR2 SYGVKD. Trimming removed 7 bases from V and 2 bases from J, with 14 bases in between. CDR3 length: 14 residues. The V and J genes are TRBV10-3 and TRBJ1-2; D unresolved. This TCR came from a young woman in good health. Sequencing used blood. The CDR3 DNA follows: TGTGCCATCACCCATGACGGGAGAAACTATGGCTACACCTTC. This codes for CAITHDGRNYGYTF.